This T cell receptor (beta chain) was captured in a study of cytomegalovirus exposure and HLA in healthy donors. General observations from the study: The authors later found most CMV-associated TCR beta chains appeared HLA-restricted.

As regards this clone: Its cognate antigen is unknown.

With 7 bases clipped from V and 7 bases from J, the junction kept 8 bases outside the gene matches. The CDR3 loop spans 14 amino acids. From germline, CDR1 is MNHNY and CDR2 SVGAGI (reference sequence). Primers: 60 Vbeta forward and 13 Jbeta reverse. The table came from immunoSEQ multiplex PCR; TCRdb's copy has only in-frame clones and leaves some out. Of 210,000 or so clones in the sample, 70% to 90% were seen once. Sample: PBMCs. The chain is built from TRBV6-6 and TRBJ2-1; 9 positions match TRBD1. The receptor was isolated from a girl aged 2-10 years in good health and CMV-seronegative. The CDR3 reads CASNLRDRVNEQFF. DNA of the CDR3: TGTGCCAGCAATCTCCGGGACAGGGTAAATGAGCAGTTCTTC.